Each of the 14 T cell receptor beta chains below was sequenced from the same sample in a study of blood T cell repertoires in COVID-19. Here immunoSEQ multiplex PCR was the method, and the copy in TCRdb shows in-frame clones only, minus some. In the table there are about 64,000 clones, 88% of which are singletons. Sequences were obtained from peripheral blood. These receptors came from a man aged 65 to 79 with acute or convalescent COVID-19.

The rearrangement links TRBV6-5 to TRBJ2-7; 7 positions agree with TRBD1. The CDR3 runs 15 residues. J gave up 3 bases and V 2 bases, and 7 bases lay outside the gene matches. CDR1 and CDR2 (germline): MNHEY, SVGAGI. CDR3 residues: CASSYNQGVFYEQYF. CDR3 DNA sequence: TGTGCCAGCAGTTACAACCAGGGGGTTTTCTACGAGCAGTACTTC.

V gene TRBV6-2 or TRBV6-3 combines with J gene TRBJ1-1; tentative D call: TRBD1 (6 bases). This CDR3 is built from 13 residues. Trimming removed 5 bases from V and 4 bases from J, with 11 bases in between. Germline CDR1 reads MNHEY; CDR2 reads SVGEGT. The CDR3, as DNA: TGTGCCAGCAGTCTACAGGGTTTCACTGAAGCTTTCTTT. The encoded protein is CASSLQGFTEAFF.

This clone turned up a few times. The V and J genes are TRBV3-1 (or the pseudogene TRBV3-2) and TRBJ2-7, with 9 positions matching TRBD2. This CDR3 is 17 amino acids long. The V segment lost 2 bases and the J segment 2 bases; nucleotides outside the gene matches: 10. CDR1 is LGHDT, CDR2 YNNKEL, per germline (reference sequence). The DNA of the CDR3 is TGTGCCAGCAGCCAAAACAGCGGGGGGCCGAATCCCTACGAGCAGTACTTC. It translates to CASSQNSGGPNPYEQYF.

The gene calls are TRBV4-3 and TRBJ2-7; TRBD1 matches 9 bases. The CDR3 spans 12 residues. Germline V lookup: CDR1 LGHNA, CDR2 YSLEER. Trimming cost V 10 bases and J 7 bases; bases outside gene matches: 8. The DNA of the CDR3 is TGCGCCACCCCGGGACAGGGAAGTGAGCAGTACTTC. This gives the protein CATPGQGSEQYF.

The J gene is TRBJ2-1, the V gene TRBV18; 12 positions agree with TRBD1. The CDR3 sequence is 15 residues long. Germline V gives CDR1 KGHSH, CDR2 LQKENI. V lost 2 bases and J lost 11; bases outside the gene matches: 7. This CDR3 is CASSPGTGGAVKQFF. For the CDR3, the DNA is TGTGCCAGCTCACCAGGGACAGGGGGCGCGGTTAAGCAGTTCTTC.

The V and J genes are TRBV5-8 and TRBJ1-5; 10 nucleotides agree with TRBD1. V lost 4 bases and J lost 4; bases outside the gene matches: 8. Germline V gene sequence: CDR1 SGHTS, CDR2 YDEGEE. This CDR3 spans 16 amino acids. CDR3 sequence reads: CASSPGTGAQNQPQHF. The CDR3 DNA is TGTGCCAGCAGCCCCGGGACAGGGGCCCAAAATCAGCCCCAGCATTTT.

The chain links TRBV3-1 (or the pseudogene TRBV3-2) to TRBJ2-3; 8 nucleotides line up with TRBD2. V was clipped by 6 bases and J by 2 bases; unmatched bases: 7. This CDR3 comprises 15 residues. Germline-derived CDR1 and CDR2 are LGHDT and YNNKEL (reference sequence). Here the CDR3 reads CASSSTSGFTDTQYF. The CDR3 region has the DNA TGTGCCAGCAGTTCCACTAGCGGTTTCACAGATACGCAGTATTTT.

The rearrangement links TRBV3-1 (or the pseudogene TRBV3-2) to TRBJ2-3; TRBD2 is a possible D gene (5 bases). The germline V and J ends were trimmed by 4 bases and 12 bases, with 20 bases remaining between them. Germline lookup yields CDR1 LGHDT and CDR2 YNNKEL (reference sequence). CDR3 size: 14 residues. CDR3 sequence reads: CASSLRTRQTGQYF. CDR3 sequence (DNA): TGTGCCAGCAGCCTCAGGACTCGCCAGACGGGCCAGTATTTT.

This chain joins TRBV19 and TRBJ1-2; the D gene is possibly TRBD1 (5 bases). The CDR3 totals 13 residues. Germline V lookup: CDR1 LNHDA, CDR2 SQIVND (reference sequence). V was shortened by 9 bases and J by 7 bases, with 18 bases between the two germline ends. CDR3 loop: CASRGGKGAGYTF. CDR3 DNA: TGTGCCAGCAGAGGTGGGAAAGGGGCTGGCTACACCTTC.

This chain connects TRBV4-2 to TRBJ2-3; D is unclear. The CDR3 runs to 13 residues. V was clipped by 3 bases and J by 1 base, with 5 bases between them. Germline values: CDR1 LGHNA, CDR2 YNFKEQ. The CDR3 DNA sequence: TGTGCCAGCAGCCACCCAGGCACAGATACGCAGTATTTT. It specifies CASSHPGTDTQYF.

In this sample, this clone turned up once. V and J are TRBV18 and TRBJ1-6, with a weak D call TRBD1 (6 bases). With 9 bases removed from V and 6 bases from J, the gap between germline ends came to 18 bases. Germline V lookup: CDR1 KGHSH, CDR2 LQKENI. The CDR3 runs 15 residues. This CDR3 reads CASTRGADGNSPLHF. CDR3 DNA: TGTGCCAGTACGCGGGGGGCTGACGGTAATTCACCCCTCCACTTT.

The CDR3 here is CATSEHPGGHNQPQHF. CDR3 nucleotide sequence: TGTGCCACCAGTGAACACCCAGGCGGGCACAATCAGCCCCAGCATTTT. The gene calls are TRBV24-1 and TRBJ1-5, with D unresolved. Germline loops: CDR1 KGHDR, CDR2 SFDVKD. The V end lost 4 bases, the J end lost 3 bases, and 15 bases lay between the germline ends. This CDR3 spans 16 amino acids.

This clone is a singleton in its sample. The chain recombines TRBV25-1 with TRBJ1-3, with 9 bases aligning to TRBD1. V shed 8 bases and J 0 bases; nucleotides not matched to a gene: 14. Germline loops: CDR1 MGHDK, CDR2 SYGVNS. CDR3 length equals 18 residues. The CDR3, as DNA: TGTGCCAGCGGGGACATACTCCGGGACAGGGACTCTGGAAACACCATATATTTT. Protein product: CASGDILRDRDSGNTIYF.

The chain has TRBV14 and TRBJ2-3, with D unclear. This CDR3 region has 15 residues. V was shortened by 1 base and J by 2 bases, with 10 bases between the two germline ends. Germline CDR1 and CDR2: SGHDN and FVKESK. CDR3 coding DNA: TGTGCCAGCAGCCAAGGTTACTATTTCACAGATACGCAGTATTTT. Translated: CASSQGYYFTDTQYF.